This entry concerns a single T cell receptor (beta chain). V lost 8 bases, J lost 3 bases, and 4 bases stayed unmatched. The CDR3 extends over 15 amino acids. Germline V gives CDR1 SNHLY, CDR2 FYNNEI. TCRdb called the RT-PCR reads again in MiXCR, with one record for every CDR3 protein. This sample has about 170,000 distinct CDR3 sequences; approximately 12% occur once, and the top ten carry approximately 30%. The sample comes from a study of response to subunit inactivated influenza vaccine. This same sample was also part of a study on T cells expressing NK-cell markers. That study reports: TCR beta libraries carry UMIs added by 5'RACE template switching. Each TCR beta repertoire originated in sorted T cells that were CD3+CD56+NKG2C+, CD3+CD56+NKG2C- or CD3+CD56-NKG2C+. A range of roughly 1.0-7.0% of CD8+ T cells consisted of dominant NKG2C+ clonotypes in more than five donors. Topping the CD3+CD56-NKG2C+ fraction as well were these clonotypes, in a few donors. Unclear, still, was the HCMV specificity of the expanded NKG2C+ T cell clones.

The source was CD8+ T cells sorted from PBMCs, collected roughly 12 days after vaccination. This receptor was identified in a man aged 50 to 60 who received an inactivated influenza vaccine. V gene TRBV2 combines with J gene TRBJ2-1; TRBD2 aligns across 13 bases. The DNA of the CDR3 is TGTGCCAGCGCGAGGACTAGCGGGGGCTACAATGAGCAGTTCTTC. As protein: CASARTSGGYNEQFF. The full variable domain, in which reference TRBV2 and TRBJ2-1 provide the parts outside the CDR3, is EPEVTQTPSHQVTQMGQEVILRCVPISNHLYFYWYRQILGQKVEFLVSFYNNEISEKSEIFDDQFSVERPDGSNFTLKIRSTKLEDSAMYFCASARTSGGYNEQFFGPGTRLTVL.